This T cell receptor beta chain comes out of a study of shared clonotypes between healthy human individuals. The donor cohort consisted entirely of Caucasian adults residing in Nashville, Tennessee. General study findings and limits: The low donor count limited represented genetic and exposure-history diversity.

Points on this clone: Antigen: not known.

A deep-level run was used for the assay. When replicate PCRs were run on unsorted PBMC, they used 300 ng DNA, about 27,000 T cell genomes. This table comes from immunoSEQ multiplex PCR, and its TCRdb copy is limited to in-frame clones, with some not included. The sample lists about 510,000 clones; about 80% were seen once. The V gene's germline CDR1 is SNHLY and CDR2 FYNNEI. This CDR3 region has 15 residues. V was pared by 2 bases and J by 0 bases, with 8 bases between. The origin of this receptor is a woman aged 40 to 55 in good health. Some clones in this sample may be carry-over from other donors' samples. The rearrangement joins TRBV2 to TRBJ1-3; a possible D gene is TRBD1 (5 bases). Material for sequencing was PBMCs. In DNA form, the CDR3 reads TGTGCCAGCAGTGAACAGGGAGGCTCTGGAAACACCATATATTTT. Translated: CASSEQGGSGNTIYF.